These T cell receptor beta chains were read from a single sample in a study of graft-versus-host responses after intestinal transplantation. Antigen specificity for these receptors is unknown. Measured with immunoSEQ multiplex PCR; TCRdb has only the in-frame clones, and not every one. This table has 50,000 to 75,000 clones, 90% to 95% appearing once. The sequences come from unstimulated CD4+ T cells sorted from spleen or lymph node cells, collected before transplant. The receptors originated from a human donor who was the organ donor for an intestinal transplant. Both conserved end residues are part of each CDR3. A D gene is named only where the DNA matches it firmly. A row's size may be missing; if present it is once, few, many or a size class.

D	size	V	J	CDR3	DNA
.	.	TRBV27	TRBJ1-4	CASSPYPPGGLFF	TGTGCCAGCAGTCCCTATCCGCCCGGAGGACTGTTTTTT
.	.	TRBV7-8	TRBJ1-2	CASSLSRQNYGYTF	TGTGCCAGCAGCTTATCCCGACAGAACTATGGCTACACCTTC
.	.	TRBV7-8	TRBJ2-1	CASSSPYEWGGDEQFF	TGTGCCAGCAGCTCACCGTACGAGTGGGGGGGCGATGAGCAGTTCTTC
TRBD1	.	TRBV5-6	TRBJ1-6	CASSLFWGQGHSPLHF	TGTGCCAGCAGCTTGTTCTGGGGACAGGGACATTCACCCCTCCACTTT
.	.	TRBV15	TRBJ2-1	CATSRVRRGVSYNEQFF	TGTGCCACCAGCAGAGTTCGGCGGGGCGTCTCCTACAATGAGCAGTTCTTC
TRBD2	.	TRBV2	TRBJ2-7	CASSASSSGGAKQYF	TGTGCCAGCAGTGCGTCCTCTAGCGGGGGGGCCAAGCAGTACTTC
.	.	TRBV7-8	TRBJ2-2	CASSEQPNTGELFF	TGTGCCAGCAGCGAACAACCAAACACCGGGGAGCTGTTTTTT
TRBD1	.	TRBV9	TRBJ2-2	CASSRDRSGTGYTGELFF	TGTGCCAGCAGTCGTGACCGTTCCGGGACAGGGTACACCGGGGAGCTGTTTTTT
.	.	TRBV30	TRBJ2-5	CAWSRAEETQYF	TGTGCCTGGTCTCGGGCAGAAGAGACCCAGTACTTC
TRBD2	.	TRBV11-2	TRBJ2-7	CASSVGGGGHYEQYF	TGTGCCAGCAGTGTAGGCGGGGGAGGCCACTACGAGCAGTACTTC
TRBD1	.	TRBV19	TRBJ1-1	CASSPGQGRTEAFF	TGTGCCAGTTCACCCGGACAGGGGAGGACTGAAGCTTTCTTT
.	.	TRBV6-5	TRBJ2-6	CASSPLSSGANVLTF	TGTGCCAGCAGTCCCCTGAGCTCTGGGGCCAACGTCCTGACTTTC
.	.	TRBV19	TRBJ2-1	CASSLIHSYNEQFF	TGTGCCAGCAGTCTCATCCACTCCTACAATGAGCAGTTCTTC
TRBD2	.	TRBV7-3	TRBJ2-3	CASSSASGGTTDTQYF	TGTGCCAGCAGCTCCGCTAGCGGGGGGACCACAGATACGCAGTATTTT
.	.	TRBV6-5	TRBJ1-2	CASSYSSNRPNYGYTF	TGTGCCAGCAGTTACTCGAGTAATCGACCTAACTATGGCTACACCTTC
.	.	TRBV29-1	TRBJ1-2	CSVSEGGNYGYTF	TGCAGCGTTTCCGAGGGAGGGAACTATGGCTACACCTTC
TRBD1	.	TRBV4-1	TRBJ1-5	CASSQLGQLNQPQHF	TGCGCCAGCAGCCAACTGGGACAGCTCAATCAGCCCCAGCATTTT
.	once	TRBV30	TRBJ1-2	CAWRARGNYGYTF	TGTGCCTGGAGAGCAAGGGGAAACTATGGCTACACCTTC
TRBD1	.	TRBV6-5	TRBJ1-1	CASSGTGVSEAFF	TGTGCCAGCTCCGGGACAGGGGTCTCTGAAGCTTTCTTT
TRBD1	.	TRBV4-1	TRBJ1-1	CASSQDQGDTEAFF	TGCGCCAGCAGCCAGGATCAGGGGGACACTGAAGCTTTCTTT
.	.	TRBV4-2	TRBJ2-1	CASSHQISYNEQFF	TGTGCCAGCAGCCACCAGATCTCCTACAATGAGCAGTTCTTC
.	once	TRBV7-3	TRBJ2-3	CASSFDGGPTDTQYF	TGTGCCAGCTCCTTCGACGGGGGCCCCACAGATACGCAGTATTTT
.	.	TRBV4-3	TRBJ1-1	CASSQDVQDAYTEAFF	TGCGCCAGCAGCCAAGATGTCCAGGACGCCTACACTGAAGCTTTCTTT
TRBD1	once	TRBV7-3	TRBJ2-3	CASSLKGAGADTQYF	TGTGCCAGCAGCTTAAAGGGGGCTGGGGCAGATACGCAGTATTTT
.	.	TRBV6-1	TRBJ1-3	CASSVNRLHSGNTIYF	TGTGCCAGCAGTGTAAACAGATTACACTCTGGAAACACCATATATTTT
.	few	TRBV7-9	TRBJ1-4	CASSLQATNEKLFF	TGTGCCAGCAGCTTACAGGCAACTAATGAAAAACTGTTTTTT
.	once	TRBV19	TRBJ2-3	CASSRQGTTIEDTQYF	TGTGCCAGTAGTCGACAGGGGACTACCATTGAGGATACGCAGTATTTT
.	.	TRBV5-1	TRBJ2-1	CASSSLRGAYNEQFF	TGCGCCAGCAGCTCCCTGCGCGGGGCCTACAATGAGCAGTTCTTC
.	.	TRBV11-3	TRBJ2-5	CASSLDKNSQTQYF	TGTGCCAGCAGCTTAGATAAAAATTCCCAGACCCAGTACTTC
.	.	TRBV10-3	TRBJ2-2	CAISGTDTGELFF	TGTGCCATCAGCGGGACCGACACCGGGGAGCTGTTTTTT
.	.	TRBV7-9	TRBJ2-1	CASSLAYNEQFF	TGTGCCAGCAGCTTAGCCTACAATGAGCAGTTCTTC
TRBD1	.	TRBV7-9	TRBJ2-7	CASSPPGQASSYEQYF	TGTGCCAGCAGCCCCCCCGGACAGGCGAGCTCCTACGAGCAGTACTTC
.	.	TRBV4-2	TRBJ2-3	CASSQDWSRGGTDTQYF	TGTGCCAGCAGCCAAGATTGGAGCAGGGGCGGCACAGATACGCAGTATTTT
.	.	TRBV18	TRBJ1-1	CASSPRGHSPGNTEAFF	TGTGCCAGCTCACCCCGTGGTCATAGCCCGGGGAACACTGAAGCTTTCTTT
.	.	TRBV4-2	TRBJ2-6	CASSLVTKLQSRANVLTF	TGTGCCAGCAGCTTGGTTACCAAATTACAAAGTCGGGCCAACGTCCTGACTTTC
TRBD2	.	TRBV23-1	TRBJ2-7	CASSQSSRGTSGGHEQYF	TGCGCCAGCAGTCAATCGAGTCGAGGGACTAGCGGGGGGCACGAGCAGTACTTC
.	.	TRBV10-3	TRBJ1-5	CAITKQEDQPQHF	TGTGCCATCACTAAACAGGAGGATCAGCCCCAGCATTTT
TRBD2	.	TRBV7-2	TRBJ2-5	CASTTHPHSGGAWTQYF	TGTGCCAGCACAACTCATCCCCATAGCGGGGGGGCCTGGACCCAGTACTTC
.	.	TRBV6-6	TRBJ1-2	CASSERYGYTF	TGTGCCAGCAGTGAAAGGTATGGCTACACCTTC
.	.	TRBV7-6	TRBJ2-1	CASSLVANSYNEQFF	TGTGCCAGCAGCCTAGTGGCTAACTCCTACAATGAGCAGTTCTTC
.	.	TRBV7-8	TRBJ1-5	CASSLGMGAGQPQHF	TGTGCCAGCAGCTTAGGCATGGGGGCCGGACAGCCCCAGCATTTT
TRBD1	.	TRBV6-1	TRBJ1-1	CASSGGQHNTEAFF	TGTGCCAGCAGCGGGGGACAGCACAACACTGAAGCTTTCTTT
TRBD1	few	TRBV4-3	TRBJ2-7	CASSQGTGGSYEQYF	TGCGCCAGCAGCCAAGGGACAGGGGGCTCCTACGAGCAGTACTTC
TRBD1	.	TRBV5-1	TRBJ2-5	CASSTGQYQETQYF	TGCGCCAGCAGCACGGGACAGTACCAAGAGACCCAGTACTTC
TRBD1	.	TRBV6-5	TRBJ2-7	CASSSNRDRPYEQYF	TGTGCCAGCAGCTCTAACCGGGACAGGCCCTACGAGCAGTACTTC
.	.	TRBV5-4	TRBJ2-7	CASSLGGAGGPYEQYF	TGTGCCAGCAGCTTGGGAGGGGCAGGCGGGCCCTACGAGCAGTACTTC
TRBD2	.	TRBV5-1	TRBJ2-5	CASSSGGVQETQYF	TGCGCCAGCAGTAGCGGGGGAGTACAAGAGACCCAGTACTTC